One and the same sample provided the 26 T cell receptor beta chains below, sequenced in a study of T cell responses to AZD1222 COVID-19 vaccine. Only in-frame clones appear in the TCRdb table, and some are missing; sequencing was by immunoSEQ multiplex PCR. The sample shows more than 150,000 clones, around 90% of them seen only once. Here the sequenced sample was peripheral blood, taken 28 days after the second AZD1222 dose. All receptors derive from an adult who received the AZD1222 COVID-19 vaccine.

The V call is TRBV5-6, the J call TRBJ2-2; D tentatively reads TRBD1 or TRBD2 (5 bases each). Trimming left V 2 bases short and J 4 bases short, with 12 bases between. The CDR3 is made up of 15 amino acids. Germline V gene lookup returns CDR1 SGHDT and CDR2 YYEEEE. The CDR3 nucleotides are TGTGCCAGCAGCTTTTGGGGGTCGGGCACCGGGGAGCTGTTTTTT. Protein sequence: CASSFWGSGTGELFF.

The chain links TRBV5-1 to TRBJ2-2; the D is unclear. Trimming shortened V by 6 bases and J by 1 base, and 7 bases separated the two germline ends. This CDR3 is built from 13 residues. Germline CDR1 is SGHRS and CDR2 is YFSETQ. The CDR3 here is CASTSGNTGELFF. CDR3 DNA sequence: TGCGCCAGCACCTCCGGGAACACCGGGGAGCTGTTTTTT.

The chain has TRBV11-3 and TRBJ2-3; 9 nucleotides align to TRBD2. CDR1 is SGHNT, CDR2 YENEEA, per germline. The CDR3 has 14 residues. The V gene end was trimmed by 5 bases and the J gene end by 1 base; junction bases not matched to a gene: 1. CDR3 nucleotide sequence: TGTGCCAGCAGCCGCGGGAGGGGCACAGATACGCAGTATTTT. It is translated as CASSRGRGTDTQYF.

In its sample, this clone was seen once. V usage is TRBV7-6 and J usage is TRBJ2-1; D possibly corresponds to TRBD1 (5 bases). The CDR3 totals 17 residues. The germline gives CDR1 SGHVS, CDR2 FNYEAQ. V gave up 1 base and J gave up 0 bases, with 13 bases separating them. CDR3 bases: TGTGCCAGCAGCTTAGTTAGGGGATTGGACTCCTACAATGAGCAGTTCTTC. The encoded protein is CASSLVRGLDSYNEQFF.

The chain combines TRBV5-5 with TRBJ1-6; no definite D call. The CDR3 runs to 14 residues. Germline CDR1 SGHKS, CDR2 YYEKEE (reference sequence). The V gene lost 4 bases and the J gene lost 10 bases, with 15 bases spanning the gap. The CDR3 DNA reads TGTGCCAGCAGCGGGGTGGGGAGTGAATCACCCCTCCACTTT. Its protein is CASSGVGSESPLHF.

The V gene is TRBV5-4, the J gene TRBJ2-7; 15 bases agree with TRBD2. The CDR3 loop spans 18 amino acids. Trimming cost V 4 bases and J 1 base; bases outside gene matches: 9. In germline, CDR1 is SGHNT, CDR2 YYREEE (reference sequence). The CDR3 nucleotides are TGTGCCAGCAGCCTGGGGACTAGCGGGAGGATTGTTTCCTACGAGCAGTACTTC. Protein: CASSLGTSGRIVSYEQYF.

The rearrangement joins TRBV19 to TRBJ1-2; no firm D call. The CDR3 is made up of 12 amino acids. Trimming removed 1 base from V and 7 bases from J, with 7 bases in between. Germline V CDR1 and CDR2: LNHDA, SQIVND (reference sequence). The CDR3 region has the DNA TGTGCCAGTAGTATAGGAAATGGTGGCTACACCTTC. Its translation is CASSIGNGGYTF.

The CDR3 coding sequence is TGTGCCAGCAGCTTGAGGCAGGACTATGGCTACACCTTC. The encoded protein is CASSLRQDYGYTF. The chain carries TRBV5-5 and TRBJ1-2; D ambiguous. CDR1 is SGHKS and CDR2 is YYEKEE in the germline V gene (reference sequence). The CDR3 length is 13 residues. Trimming took 1 base from V and 3 from J, leaving 7 bases between them.

V is TRBV6-2 or TRBV6-3 and J is TRBJ1-1; D is undetermined. Trimming took 5 bases from V and 1 from J, leaving 11 bases between them. In germline, CDR1 is MNHEY, CDR2 SVGEGT. The CDR3 spans 14 residues. In DNA, the CDR3 is TGTGCCAGCAGTCGGACCGGCAGGAACACTGAAGCTTTCTTT. Protein product: CASSRTGRNTEAFF.

The chain uses TRBV21-1 and TRBJ1-6; the D call in the table, TRBD1, was not verified against the DNA. TRBV21-1 is labeled a pseudogene. CDR3 size: 16 residues. This CDR3 reads CASSKLPGQGLSPLHF. The CDR3 region has the DNA TGTGCCAGCAGCAAATTGCCGGGACAGGGTCTTTCACCCCTCCACTTT.

This clone appeared a few times. This chain uses TRBV18 with TRBJ1-6; a weak D match, TRBD1 (5 bases). CDR1 and CDR2 (germline): KGHSH, LQKENI. V gave up 5 bases and J gave up 4 bases, with 15 bases separating them. The CDR3 sequence is 16 residues long. In DNA form, the CDR3 reads TGTGCCAGCTCAAAGACTGTAGGGGAGTATAATTCACCCCTCCACTTT. It translates to CASSKTVGEYNSPLHF.

This clone came up a few times. The chain employs TRBV2 and TRBJ1-2; 7 bases are shared with TRBD1. The V segment lost 4 bases and the J segment 2 bases; nucleotides outside the gene matches: 4. Germline-derived CDR1 and CDR2 are SNHLY and FYNNEI. The CDR3 length is 14 residues. The CDR3 reads CASSGQGVNYGYTF. The CDR3 DNA is TGTGCCAGCAGTGGTCAGGGGGTCAACTATGGCTACACCTTC.

This clone has a single count. V and J are TRBV7-9 and TRBJ1-5, with no clear D. The CDR3 covers 14 residues. Per germline, CDR1 SEHNR and CDR2 FQNEAQ (reference sequence). With 4 bases removed from V and 2 bases from J, the gap between germline ends came to 9 bases. Here the CDR3 DNA reads TGTGCCAGCAGCTCCGCCTGGGGCAATCAGCCCCAGCATTTT. This gives the protein CASSSAWGNQPQHF.

The chain employs TRBV7-9 and TRBJ1-4; D unresolved. The CDR3 spans 14 residues. V shed 3 bases and J shed 4 bases, with 9 bases lying between them. Per the germline V gene, CDR1 is SEHNR and CDR2 is FQNEAQ (reference sequence). This CDR3 reads CASSFNTNNEKLFF. The CDR3 coding sequence is TGTGCCAGCAGCTTTAACACCAATAATGAAAAACTGTTTTTT.

The rearrangement links TRBV15 to TRBJ2-2; 7 bases line up with TRBD1. The CDR3 extends over 17 amino acids. J lost 0 bases, V lost 1 base, and 5 bases had no gene match. Germline V gene sequence: CDR1 LNHNV, CDR2 YYDKDF (reference sequence). The CDR3, as DNA: TGTGCCACCAGCAGAGCCGGGACAGTTACGAACACCGGGGAGCTGTTTTTT. Amino acids: CATSRAGTVTNTGELFF.

J is TRBJ2-7 and V is TRBV7-6; the match to TRBD2 covers 8 bases. V lost 5 bases to trimming and J lost 0 bases; unmatched junction nucleotides: 9. This CDR3 has 16 amino acids. Germline CDR1 reads SGHVS; CDR2 reads FNYEAQ. In nucleotides, the CDR3 is TGTGCCAGCAGCGCACGAACCGGGACTAGCTCCTACGAGCAGTACTTC. Amino acid sequence: CASSARTGTSSYEQYF.

V gene TRBV5-1 combines with J gene TRBJ2-2; 7 bases are shared with TRBD2. The V segment lost 7 bases and the J segment 2 bases; nucleotides outside the gene matches: 2. There are 13 residues in the CDR3. Germline V lookup: CDR1 SGHRS, CDR2 YFSETQ. The DNA of the CDR3 is TGCGCCAGCGCGGGGGTCAACACCGGGGAGCTGTTTTTT. Translated: CASAGVNTGELFF. The full variable domain, with the rest looked up from reference TRBV5-1 and TRBJ2-2, is KAGVTQTPRYLIKTRGQQVTLSCSPISGHRSVSWYQQTPGQGLQFLFEYFSETQRNKGNFPGRFSGRQFSNSRSEMNVSTLELGDSALYLCASAGVNTGELFFGEGSRLTVL.

The chain carries TRBV5-1 and TRBJ1-1; tentative D call: TRBD1 (5 bases). CDR1 and CDR2 from the germline V gene are SGHRS and YFSETQ. CDR3 length: 16 residues. V gave up 6 bases and J gave up 6 bases, with 24 bases separating them. The CDR3 region is CASKPGFFAGAPEAFF. In nucleotides, the CDR3 is TGCGCCAGCAAGCCAGGGTTTTTTGCGGGAGCCCCTGAAGCTTTCTTT.

The J gene is TRBJ1-5, the V gene TRBV19, with D unresolved. CDR1 and CDR2 (germline): LNHDA, SQIVND (reference sequence). V shed 11 bases and J shed 0 bases, with 14 bases lying between them. The CDR3 runs to 14 residues. This CDR3 is CAVGRSYSNQPQHF. CDR3 coding DNA: TGTGCCGTAGGGCGGAGTTATAGCAATCAGCCCCAGCATTTT. The variable domain in full, with the rest retrieved from reference TRBV19 and TRBJ1-5, is DGGITQSPKYLFRKEGQNVTLSCEQNLNHDAMYWYRQDPGQGLRLIYYSQIVNDFQKGDIAEGYSVSREKKESFPLTVTSAQKNPTAFYLCAVGRSYSNQPQHFGDGTRLSIL.

This clone was observed a handful of times. The V gene is TRBV4-2, the J gene TRBJ2-6; D is uncertain. The V gene lost 4 bases and the J gene lost 2 bases, with 9 bases spanning the gap. This CDR3 comprises 15 residues. Germline CDR1 is LGHNA and CDR2 is YNFKEQ. CDR3 residues: CASSPTEAGANVLTF. In DNA, the CDR3 is TGTGCCAGCAGCCCAACCGAGGCTGGGGCCAACGTCCTGACTTTC.

The chain links TRBV9 to TRBJ2-1; 10 nucleotides match TRBD2. After removal of 2 bases from V and 1 base from J, the junction contained 6 bases not matched to a gene. The V gene's germline CDR1 is SGDLS and CDR2 YYNGEE. This CDR3 region has 17 residues. CDR3 nucleotides: TGTGCCAGCAGCGTGAGCGGGGGGGCCTCTTCCTACAATGAGCAGTTCTTC. As protein: CASSVSGGASSYNEQFF.

The V call is TRBV2, the J call TRBJ1-5; 7 nucleotides match TRBD1. From germline, CDR1 is SNHLY and CDR2 FYNNEI. This CDR3 has 14 residues. The trim removed 6 bases at V and 2 bases at J, leaving 4 bases unmatched. CDR3 protein: CASRPTGGNQPQHF. The CDR3 nucleotides read TGTGCCAGCAGGCCCACAGGGGGCAATCAGCCCCAGCATTTT.

CDR3 sequence (DNA): TGTGCCTGGCGTACAGGGGGGGGATATCATGAGCAGTTCTTC. Residues: CAWRTGGGYHEQFF. This rearrangement joins TRBV30 to TRBJ2-1; tentatively, D is TRBD1 (8 bases). Per the germline V gene, CDR1 is GTSNPN and CDR2 is SVGIG (reference sequence). CDR3 length: 14 amino acids. The germline V and J ends were trimmed by 5 bases and 8 bases, with 19 bases remaining between them.

This chain links TRBV28 with TRBJ2-7, with D uncertain. The CDR3 contains 16 residues. CDR1 and CDR2 (germline): MDHEN, SYDVKM. V shed 3 bases and J shed 2 bases, with 17 bases lying between them. CDR3 region: CASSLGRVESTYEQYF. DNA for the CDR3: TGTGCCAGCAGTTTGGGAAGGGTGGAATCAACCTACGAGCAGTACTTC.

The chain links TRBV2 to TRBJ1-4; 9 nucleotides align to TRBD1. V lost 2 bases and J lost 10; bases outside the gene matches: 8. Germline V gene lookup returns CDR1 SNHLY and CDR2 FYNNEI. There are 15 residues in the CDR3. CDR3 coding DNA: TGTGCCAGCAGTGAATCCCCGGGACAGGGTGGAAAACTGTTTTTT. The encoded protein is CASSESPGQGGKLFF.

The chain recombines TRBV25-1 with TRBJ1-4, with unresolved D. V lost 8 bases to trimming and J lost 4 bases, with 5 bases between them. The germline V gene encodes CDR1 MGHDK and CDR2 SYGVNS. The CDR3 covers 11 residues. The CDR3 spells CASQFNEKLFF. The DNA of the CDR3 is TGTGCCAGCCAGTTTAATGAAAAACTGTTTTTT.